The 29 T cell receptor beta chains presented below share a single source sample, sequenced in a study of tumor-infiltrating lymphocytes in primary liver carcinoma. Co-extraction yielded RNA and DNA from 20-30 mg of unsorted bulk tissue. Production of TCR beta cDNA used 400 to 600 ng total RNA together with a constant-region primer. Generation of the TCR beta libraries relied on three nested multiplex PCR rounds using slightly modified ARM-PCR. The first two PCR rounds used TRBV1-TRBV30 primers with a Cbeta primer, approximately 9 cycles each. TCRdb processed the multiplex PCR reads anew with MiXCR; each CDR3 protein has one entry. The table includes some 110,000 distinct CDR3 sequences, around 83% detected once. Sequencing used liver tumor tissue from sampling region 3. Subset denoted: tumor region T3, left-lateral pole. The source of these receptors is a man between 35 and 55 years old with primary liver carcinoma and hepatitis B virus infection.

Turning to this clonotype: Compared with germline, one end of the junction differs, possibly owing to a read error. V gene TRBV11-2 combines with J gene TRBJ2-5, with 7 bases matching TRBD2. CDR3 length equals 18 residues. CDR1 is SGHAT, CDR2 FQNNGV, per germline. The CDR3 DNA is TGTGCTAGCAGCCCTAGCTCATTCCAGGGTACTGGGCGGGAGACCCAGTGCTTC. Encoded protein: CASSPSSFQGTGRETQCF. The full variable domain, rest sourced from reference TRBV11-2 and TRBJ2-5, is EAGVAQSPRYKIIEKRQSVAFWCNPISGHATLYWYQQILGQGPKLLIQFQNNGVVDDSQLPKDRFSAERLKGVDSTLKIQPAKLEDSAVYLCASSPSSFQGTGRETQCFGPGTRLLVL.

This clonotype was found a few times. One base away lies a much larger clone, so this may be a sequencing read error. The chain joins TRBV30 to TRBJ1-2; D perhaps matches TRBD1 (6 bases). The CDR3 loop spans 15 amino acids. Looked up from germline, CDR1 is GTSNPN and CDR2 is SVGIG (reference sequence). V was trimmed by 3 bases and J by 0 bases, leaving 14 bases between them. The CDR3 DNA sequence: TGTGCCTGGAGGCCCCGGGACATAACTAACTATGGCTACACCTTC. Translation: CAWRPRDITNYGYTF.

The V call is TRBV10-2, the J call TRBJ1-2; a possible D gene is TRBD1 (5 bases). The V end lost 5 bases, the J end lost 2 bases, and 12 bases lay between the germline ends. Germline V gene sequence: CDR1 WSHSY, CDR2 SAAADI. The CDR3 loop spans 14 amino acids. CDR3 bases: TGCGCCAGCAGTAAACACGGGGCAAACTATGGCTACACCTTC. This translates into CASSKHGANYGYTF.

The V call is TRBV6-5, the J call TRBJ2-5; D is perhaps TRBD2 (7 bases). The germline V gene has CDR1 MNHEY and CDR2 SVGAGI. The CDR3 runs 15 residues. CDR3 loop: CVSSYGTGREETQYF. The CDR3 coding sequence is TGTGTCAGTAGTTACGGTACAGGGAGGGAAGAGACCCAGTACTTC.

Worth noting for this clonotype: Since a much larger clone is just one base distant, this may be a read error. The chain employs TRBV9 and TRBJ1-1, with D perhaps TRBD1 (5 bases). This CDR3 spans 15 amino acids. Germline V gene data show CDR1 as SGDLS and CDR2 as YYNGEE. CDR3 sequence reads: CASSVGGAVNSEAFF. The DNA for the CDR3 is TGTGCCAGCAGCGTAGGTGGGGCAGTGAACAGTGAAGCTTTCTTT.

The chain's CDR3 is CANGHIPGNEQFF. In DNA, the CDR3 is TGCGCCAACGGCCACATACCGGGTAATGAGCAGTTCTTC. The rearrangement joins TRBV5-1 to TRBJ2-1; D is unresolved. V was pared by 9 bases and J by 7 bases, with 17 bases between. In germline, CDR1 is SGHRS, CDR2 YFSETQ. CDR3 length equals 13 residues.

With regard to this clonotype: The germline gene is not matched at one end of the junction; a read error may be the cause. The V gene is TRBV4-3, the J gene TRBJ1-6; 10 bases fit TRBD1. Germline assignment: CDR1 LGHNA and CDR2 YSLEER. This CDR3 region has 16 residues. For the CDR3, the DNA is TGCGTCAGCAGGGCCTGGGACAGGGGAAGGAATTCACCCCTCCACTTT. Translated: CVSRAWDRGRNSPLHF.

The chain combines TRBV28 with TRBJ1-1; D unclear. Germline CDR1 is MDHEN and CDR2 is SYDVKM. V was shortened by 6 bases and J by 11 bases, with 22 bases between the two germline ends. The CDR3 runs 14 residues. The DNA of the CDR3 is TGTGCCAGCAGACTCTCGAGAGCAACGAATGAGGCTTTCTTT. This translates into CASRLSRATNEAFF.

This clonotype was picked up one time. The conserved phenylalanine or tryptophan normally closing the CDR3 is absent here, so this likely arose from a read error. The V call is TRBV11-2, the J call TRBJ2-5; a possible D gene is TRBD1 (6 bases). The germline CDR1 and CDR2 sequences are SGHAT and FQNNGV. The length of the CDR3 is 15 residues. The CDR3 protein is CACSPRSAPGVTQYL. Here the CDR3 DNA reads TGTGCCTGCAGTCCCCGGTCAGCCCCAGGGGTGACCCAGTACCTC.

As to this clonotype: In this CDR3 the conserved last residue, phenylalanine or tryptophan, is missing, so a read error is likely. The rearrangement joins TRBV5-4 to TRBJ2-2; weak D call: TRBD2 (5 bases). Germline assignment: CDR1 SGHNT and CDR2 YYREEE (reference sequence). V gave up 5 bases and J gave up 6 bases, with 14 bases separating them. This CDR3 region has 14 residues. The CDR3 DNA reads TGTGCCAGCAGTGCAACTAGGAGCGCCGGGGAGCTGTTTGTT. Its protein product is CASSATRSAGELFV.

Turning to this clonotype: This is likely a read error, given that the CDR3 carries no conserved phenylalanine or tryptophan at its end. This chain links TRBV11-2 with TRBJ2-5; possible D gene TRBD2, 6 bases. V was cut by 7 bases and J by 8 bases, with 32 bases left in between. The CDR3 is 18 residues long. Per germline, CDR1 SGHAT and CDR2 FQNNGV. CDR3 nucleotide sequence: TGTGCCAGCAACCCTAGCTCAATCCAGGGTACTGGGCGGGATACCCAGTACTTA. The encoded protein is CASNPSSIQGTGRDTQYL.

This clonotype has only a few counts. Lacking the conserved final phenylalanine or tryptophan, this CDR3 likely reflects a read error. The V gene is TRBV30, the J gene TRBJ1-1; D gene unclear. Germline values: CDR1 GTSNPN, CDR2 SVGIG (reference sequence). Trimming removed 8 bases from V and 2 bases from J, with 12 bases in between. The CDR3 spans 12 residues. The DNA for the CDR3 is TGTGCCCGGAAGGGCGGTAACACTGAAGCTTTCCTT. This codes for CARKGGNTEAFL.

Worth noting for this clonotype: The conserved closing phenylalanine or tryptophan is absent in this CDR3, likely reflecting a read error. CDR3 sequence: CASSLLAGGYEQFS. The CDR3 region has the DNA TGCGCCAGCTCTCTCCTAGCGGGAGGTTATGAGCAGTTCTCC. The rearrangement joins TRBV5-1 to TRBJ2-1, with TRBD2 matching 11 bases. The germline CDR1 and CDR2 sequences are SGHRS and YFSETQ. V was clipped by 7 bases and J by 8 bases; unmatched bases: 8. This CDR3 is 14 amino acids long.

Worth noting for this clonotype: A much larger clonotype is one base distant, so this may be a read error. V usage is TRBV28 and J usage is TRBJ1-5; D is perhaps TRBD1 (5 bases). Germline V gene sequence: CDR1 MDHEN, CDR2 SYDVKM. Between the trimmed V and J ends, which lost 10 bases and 4 bases, there was a span of 20 bases. The length of the CDR3 is 15 residues. The DNA for the CDR3 is TGTGCCACATCAAAGGGGACGCTGGAAAATCAGCCCCAGCATTTT. It specifies CATSKGTLENQPQHF. The variable domain in full, with the rest retrieved from reference TRBV28 and TRBJ1-5, is DVKVTQSSRYLVKRTGEKVFLECVQDMDHENMFWYRQDPGLGLRLIYFSYDVKMKEKGDIPEGYSVSREKKERFSLILESASTNQTSMYLCATSKGTLENQPQHFGDGTRLSIL.

As for this clonotype: A much more abundant neighbour one base away suggests this may be a read error. This chain links TRBV2 with TRBJ2-7; D remains unclear. The CDR3 length is 12 residues. Trimming pared 6 bases from V and 5 bases from J, leaving 11 bases between. Germline V gene data show CDR1 as SNHLY and CDR2 as FYNNEI. The CDR3, as DNA: TGTGCCAGCAGAGACCAGAACCACGAGCAGTACTTC. The encoded protein is CASRDQNHEQYF.

Points on this clonotype: An end of the junction does not agree with germline; a read error may underlie this. The chain combines TRBV28 with TRBJ2-3; possibly TRBD1 for D (5 bases). Germline CDR1 is MDHEN and CDR2 is SYDVKM. CDR3 length: 15 residues. The CDR3: CTSSLRLGLTDTQYF. The CDR3 region has the DNA TGTACCAGCAGTTTACGCCTGGGGCTCACAGATACGCAGTATTTT. Drawing the rest from reference TRBV28 and TRBJ2-3, the complete variable domain is DVKVTQSSRYLVKRTGEKVFLECVQDMDHENMFWYRQDPGLGLRLIYFSYDVKMKEKGDIPEGYSVSREKKERFSLILESASTNQTSMYLCTSSLRLGLTDTQYFGPGTRLTVL.

Comment on this clonotype: Germline is not matched at one junction end, which may reflect a read error. This chain joins TRBV24-1 and TRBJ1-1; TRBD1 might be the D (6 bases). CDR3 length: 14 amino acids. Per germline, CDR1 KGHDR and CDR2 SFDVKD. CDR3 sequence reads: CATRDSGQNTEAFF. CDR3 DNA sequence: TGTGCCACCCGAGATAGCGGACAGAACACTGAAGCCTTCTTT.

As for this clonotype: This may be a read error: a much more frequent sequence differs by one nucleotide. The rearrangement joins TRBV28 to TRBJ1-1; D unclear. This CDR3 is built from 12 residues. Per germline, CDR1 MDHEN and CDR2 SYDVKM. The DNA of the CDR3 is TGTGCCAACAGTTTAGGCACCCCTGGAGCTTTCTTT. Protein sequence: CANSLGTPGAFF.

Note on this clonotype: A read error may account for a junction end that differs from germline. The CDR3: CASNVGLSYEQYF. The CDR3 nucleotides read TGTGCCAGCAACGTGGGACTGTCCTACGAACAGTACTTC. The V call is TRBV11-3, the J call TRBJ2-7; a weak D match, TRBD2 (6 bases). The CDR3 consists of 13 residues. Germline-derived CDR1 and CDR2 are SGHNT and YENEEA.

A remark on this clonotype: Germline and junction disagree at one end, which may indicate a read error. This chain connects TRBV6-1 to TRBJ2-1, with a tentative D call TRBD1 (6 bases). The germline V gene encodes CDR1 MNHNS and CDR2 SASEGT. CDR3 size: 13 residues. CDR3 DNA: TGTGTCAGCAGTGAAGGGACACGGGATGAGCAGTTCTTC. Amino acids: CVSSEGTRDEQFF.

On this clonotype: The CDR3 carries no conserved terminal phenylalanine or tryptophan, so it likely arises from a read error. Because the CDR3's place on the DNA is in doubt, the DNA is left out and the CDR3 is given as listed by TCRdb. The chain links TRBV29-1 to TRBJ2-3; the DNA was not compared with TRBD2, the D call given in the table. The CDR3 is 15 amino acids long, termini counted. The germline V gene has CDR1 SQVTM and CDR2 ANQGSEA. The chain's CDR3 is CSVVRGLAGGDTQYL.

In regard to this clonotype: Likely a read error: the CDR3 ends without its conserved phenylalanine or tryptophan. The chain couples TRBV12-3 or TRBV12-4 to TRBJ2-5; a possible D gene is TRBD2 (5 bases). CDR3 size: 13 residues. V was shortened by 2 bases and J by 5 bases, with 9 bases between the two germline ends. The CDR3 sequence is CASSLSGMETQYL. For the CDR3, the DNA is TGTGCCAGCAGTTTATCCGGGATGGAGACCCAGTACTTA.

This clonotype appeared once. Its ends do not fully match the called genes, so a read error is possible. The chain uses TRBV5-5 and TRBJ1-4; D ambiguous. This CDR3 has 15 residues. CDR1 and CDR2 from the germline V gene are SGHKS and YYEKEE (reference sequence). CDR3 coding DNA: TGTGCCAGCAACTTGGAGTGGAGGGATGGAGAAAGACTGTTTTTT. Encoded protein: CASNLEWRDGERLFF.

With regard to this clonotype: One end of the junction fails to match germline, which may point to a read error. V usage is TRBV6-4 and J usage is TRBJ2-3; D is possibly TRBD2 (6 bases). CDR3 length: 16 residues. Germline assignment: CDR1 MRHNA and CDR2 SNTAGT. This CDR3 reads CASSDSQSGYTDTRYF. The DNA of the CDR3 is TGTGCCAGCAGTGACTCACAGAGCGGGTACACAGATACGCGGTATTTT.

Ten or more counts support this clonotype. The V call is TRBV11-2, the J call TRBJ1-2, with 7 bases that match TRBD1. Losses at the gene ends were 2 bases for V and 13 bases for J; bases not matched to a gene: 10. The germline V gene encodes CDR1 SGHAT and CDR2 FQNNGV. This CDR3 has 13 amino acids. The CDR3 DNA reads as TGTGCCAGCAGCTTATATGAGACAGGGTTTATCACCTTC. This codes for CASSLYETGFITF.

This clonotype was counted a few times. The chain recombines TRBV20-1 with TRBJ2-5; the D is unclear. From germline, CDR1 is DFQATT and CDR2 SNEGSKA (reference sequence). The V and J ends lost 6 bases and 0 bases respectively, with 11 bases between them. The CDR3 totals 13 residues. The CDR3 DNA sequence: TGCAGTGCCCCTGCTTTAGACCAAGAGACCCAGTACTTC. This codes for CSAPALDQETQYF.

Turning to this clonotype: Mismatch with germline at one junction end may stem from a read error. The chain is built from TRBV11-2 and TRBJ2-7; no reliable D call. The CDR3 spans 13 residues. Per the germline V gene, CDR1 is SGHAT and CDR2 is FQNNGV. The CDR3 is CTSNFSEGYEQYF. DNA of the CDR3: TGTACCAGCAACTTTTCAGAAGGTTACGAGCAGTACTTC.

Worth noting for this clonotype: This CDR3 fails to terminate in the conserved phenylalanine or tryptophan, so it likely reflects a read error. The V and J genes are TRBV5-4 and TRBJ2-5, with D unresolved. The CDR3 has 13 residues. Germline V gene sequence: CDR1 SGHNT, CDR2 YYREEE (reference sequence). This chain's CDR3 is CANSLDRRETQYI. CDR3 DNA: TGTGCCAACAGCCTGGATAGGCGAGAGACCCAGTACATC.

The chain's CDR3 is CASNHSTTNEKLFF. CDR3 in DNA: TGTGCCAGCAACCATAGTACGACTAATGAAAAACTGTTTTTT. The rearrangement joins TRBV7-2 to TRBJ1-4; D is unclear. The germline CDR1 and CDR2 sequences are SGHTA and FQGNSA. Trimming took off 7 bases at V and 2 bases at J, with 11 bases between the two ends. The CDR3 loop spans 14 amino acids.